This T cell receptor (beta chain) came from a study of cytomegalovirus exposure and HLA in healthy donors. The study ran its PCR with 60 Vbeta and 13 Jbeta primers. Some clones are missing from TCRdb's copy, which holds only in-frame ones; the method was immunoSEQ multiplex PCR. The table lists under 70,000 clones, around 67% of them singletons. A single count supports this clone. Its target is unknown. CDR1 SEHNR and CDR2 FQNEAQ come from the germline V gene (reference sequence). The CDR3 extends over 16 amino acids. The V gene lost 3 bases and the J gene lost 6 bases, with 20 bases spanning the gap. Study-wide results and limits: In most subjects, TCR beta sequences reportedly gave accurate predictions of HLA-A and HLA-B alleles.

V and J are TRBV7-9 and TRBJ2-5; no definite D call. This receptor was obtained from a woman aged 25 to 45 in good health and CMV-seronegative. Material for sequencing was PBMCs. The CDR3 coding sequence is TGTGCCAGCAGCTTCTCTCCCCAAACCGACATGCAGACCCAGTACTTC. Protein: CASSFSPQTDMQTQYF. The variable domain in full, with the rest retrieved from reference TRBV7-9 and TRBJ2-5, is DTGVSQNPRHKITKRGQNVTFRCDPISEHNRLYWYRQTLGQGPEFLTYFQNEAQLEKSRLLSDRFSAERPKGSFSTLEIQRTEQGDSAMYLCASSFSPQTDMQTQYFGPGTRLLVL.